The 10 T cell receptor beta chains below come from one sample, sequenced in a study of cytomegalovirus exposure and HLA in healthy donors. The PCR used 60 Vbeta and 13 Jbeta primers. Measured with immunoSEQ multiplex PCR; TCRdb has only the in-frame clones, and not every one. In the table there are about 180,000 clones, over 70% of which are singletons. Sequenced: PBMCs. These receptors were collected from a woman in her forties or fifties in good health and CMV-seronegative.

V gene TRBV5-1 combines with J gene TRBJ2-3; 8 bases line up with TRBD2. Losses at the gene ends were 5 bases for V and 1 base for J; bases not matched to a gene: 6. The CDR3 has 15 amino acids. CDR1 and CDR2 from the germline V gene are SGHRS and YFSETQ. The CDR3 protein is CASSRAGGGTDTQYF. In DNA form, the CDR3 reads TGCGCCAGCAGTAGAGCCGGGGGGGGCACAGATACGCAGTATTTT.

This clone turned up a few times. This chain uses TRBV7-2 with TRBJ2-1; the D gene is possibly TRBD2 (6 bases). This CDR3 has 14 amino acids. V lost 2 bases, J lost 9 bases, and 14 bases lay in between. CDR1 is SGHTA, CDR2 FQGNSA, per germline. The CDR3 DNA follows: TGTGCCAGCAGCTTATCGGGAGCCTCGGGTGAGCAGTTCTTC. The encoded protein is CASSLSGASGEQFF.

The gene calls are TRBV7-9 and TRBJ2-3, with TRBD1 identical over 7 bases. With V trimmed by 0 bases and J by 0 bases, 3 bases remained unmatched. The germline CDR1 and CDR2 sequences are SEHNR and FQNEAQ (reference sequence). CDR3 length: 16 amino acids. The CDR3 sequence is CASSLAGTASTDTQYF. For the CDR3, the DNA is TGTGCCAGCAGCTTAGCTGGGACAGCTAGCACAGATACGCAGTATTTT.

V gene TRBV28 combines with J gene TRBJ1-5; 7 bases match TRBD1. This CDR3 comprises 18 residues. V was pared by 6 bases and J by 9 bases, with 23 bases of the junction left unmatched. Germline V gene sequence: CDR1 MDHEN, CDR2 SYDVKM. CDR3 coding DNA: TGTGCCAGCAGACCCCGAGAGGGACAGACCTACCTAGTGTCGCCCCAGCATTTT. Translating gives CASRPREGQTYLVSPQHF.

The V call is TRBV7-9, the J call TRBJ2-2; D uncertain. The CDR3 extends over 15 amino acids. The V gene's germline CDR1 is SEHNR and CDR2 FQNEAQ (reference sequence). Between the trimmed V and J ends, which lost 1 base and 3 bases, there was a span of 9 bases. CDR3 sequence reads: CASSLVLPDTGELFF. The CDR3 DNA reads TGTGCCAGCAGCTTAGTCCTCCCCGACACCGGGGAGCTGTTTTTT.

The chain joins TRBV28 to TRBJ1-5; 8 bases align to TRBD1. CDR1 is MDHEN and CDR2 is SYDVKM in the germline V gene. The J segment lost 0 bases and the V segment lost 6 bases, leaving 7 bases of the junction unmatched. This CDR3 spans 16 amino acids. The chain's CDR3 is CASSRSGQGSNQPQHF. CDR3 coding DNA: TGTGCCAGCAGCCGTTCTGGACAGGGTAGCAATCAGCCCCAGCATTTT. The full variable domain, with the rest looked up from reference TRBV28 and TRBJ1-5, is DVKVTQSSRYLVKRTGEKVFLECVQDMDHENMFWYRQDPGLGLRLIYFSYDVKMKEKGDIPEGYSVSREKKERFSLILESASTNQTSMYLCASSRSGQGSNQPQHFGDGTRLSIL.

The chain couples TRBV7-6 to TRBJ2-1; the D is unclear. Germline lookup yields CDR1 SGHVS and CDR2 FNYEAQ. Trimming left V 4 bases short and J 0 bases short, with 13 bases between. CDR3 length: 16 residues. The CDR3 loop is CASSSPLFSSYNEQFF. The CDR3 nucleotides read TGTGCCAGCAGCTCCCCCCTCTTTAGCTCCTACAATGAGCAGTTCTTC.

The V and J genes are TRBV11-2 and TRBJ2-3, with a possible D match to TRBD1 (5 bases). In germline, CDR1 is SGHAT, CDR2 FQNNGV. V was pared by 1 base and J by 4 bases, with 9 bases between. The CDR3 is 14 residues long. The CDR3 DNA follows: TGTGCCAGCAGCTTAGCGGCAGGGCCAGATACGCAGTATTTT. Translated: CASSLAAGPDTQYF. Supplemented by reference TRBV11-2 and TRBJ2-3, the full variable domain reads EAGVAQSPRYKIIEKRQSVAFWCNPISGHATLYWYQQILGQGPKLLIQFQNNGVVDDSQLPKDRFSAERLKGVDSTLKIQPAKLEDSAVYLCASSLAAGPDTQYFGPGTRLTVL.

J is TRBJ1-5 and V is TRBV28; TRBD1 aligns across 9 bases. V lost 4 bases to trimming and J lost 4 bases; unmatched junction nucleotides: 11. The CDR3 totals 17 residues. Germline CDR1 and CDR2: MDHEN and SYDVKM. CDR3 region: CASSSYPEDRGNQPQHF. The DNA of the CDR3 is TGTGCCAGCAGTTCGTACCCCGAGGACAGGGGAAATCAGCCCCAGCATTTT.

This rearrangement joins TRBV2 to TRBJ2-5; TRBD2 matches at 11 bases. Germline V gene data show CDR1 as SNHLY and CDR2 as FYNNEI. Trimming at V came to 0 bases and at J to 4 bases, leaving 4 bases not matched to a gene. CDR3 length equals 16 residues. In DNA, the CDR3 is TGTGCCAGCAGTGAAGCGGTAGCGGGAGGGGCAGAGACCCAGTACTTC. This gives the protein CASSEAVAGGAETQYF. Combining the CDR3 with reference TRBV2 and TRBJ2-5 gives the whole variable domain EPEVTQTPSHQVTQMGQEVILRCVPISNHLYFYWYRQILGQKVEFLVSFYNNEISEKSEIFDDQFSVERPDGSNFTLKIRSTKLEDSAMYFCASSEAVAGGAETQYFGPGTRLLVL.